This TCR beta chain was observed in a study of siplizumab effects on memory and regulatory T cells. Points from the study as a whole: The authors did not confirm suppressive function in proliferating Tregs from siplizumab cultures.

Assays were performed on 10^5 or so TCR templates per sample. TCRdb's copy holds only in-frame clones and misses some; the assay was immunoSEQ multiplex PCR. The sample consists of 85,000 to 130,000 clones, over 90% of them appearing once. This clone was recorded only once. The antigen remains undetermined. The sequenced sample was Tregs sorted from blood. This receptor was obtained from a human donor in good health.

CDR3 sequence (DNA): TGTGCCAGCCGCCTTCTCGGGACATCCGATGGCTACACCTTC. This gives the protein CASRLLGTSDGYTF. This chain connects TRBV27 to TRBJ1-2; D perhaps matches TRBD1 (6 bases). The CDR3 spans 14 residues. The V gene lost 8 bases and the J gene lost 6 bases, with 19 bases spanning the gap. Germline V lookup: CDR1 MNHEY, CDR2 SMNVEV (reference sequence).